This T cell receptor beta chain was recovered during a study of control samples from healthy donors and cancer patients. The table came from immunoSEQ multiplex PCR; TCRdb's copy has only in-frame clones and leaves some out. The sample has 70,000 or so clones; 85% to 90% are singletons. Per germline, CDR1 MNHEY and CDR2 SVGAGI. The ends were cut back, 4 bases at V and 7 bases at J, with 16 bases in the middle. This CDR3 has 14 amino acids. The V gene is TRBV6-5, the J gene TRBJ1-1, with no clear D. The receptor's source is a man in his 60s with lung cancer. Sequencing used PBMCs. In DNA form, the CDR3 reads TGTGCCAGCAGTTCCCGTCGTCAGGTATTTGAAGCTTTCTTT. Translated, it gives CASSSRRQVFEAFF.